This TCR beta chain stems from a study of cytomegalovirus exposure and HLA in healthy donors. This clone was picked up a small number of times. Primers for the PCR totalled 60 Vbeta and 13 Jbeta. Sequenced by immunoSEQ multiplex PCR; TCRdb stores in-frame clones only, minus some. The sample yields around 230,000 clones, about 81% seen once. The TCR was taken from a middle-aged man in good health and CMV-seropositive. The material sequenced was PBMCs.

Here the CDR3 reads CASSQEGGAGANVLTF. CDR3 bases: TGTGCCAGCAGCCAAGAGGGGGGGGCTGGGGCCAACGTCCTGACTTTC. The chain combines TRBV4-2 with TRBJ2-6; 7 nucleotides line up with TRBD2. This CDR3 contains 16 residues. Germline V CDR1 and CDR2: LGHNA, YNFKEQ. Trimming took 0 bases from V and 2 from J; bases not matched to a gene: 1.